The text below deals with one T cell receptor beta chain. Its antigen is unidentified. Primers included in the PCR were 60 Vbeta and 13 Jbeta primers. Profiled with immunoSEQ multiplex PCR; TCRdb holds only in-frame clones, not every one. The repertoire includes over 100,000 clones, approximately 74% of them detected once, and under 8.5% sits in the top ten. These data come from a study of cytomegalovirus exposure and HLA in healthy donors. The ends were cut back, 7 bases at V and 0 bases at J, with 13 bases in the middle. This CDR3 has 15 amino acids. From germline, CDR1 is SNHLY and CDR2 FYNNEI. Study observations and caveats: Prior analysis indicated that the majority of TCR beta V segments exhibited productivity approximately 87% or approximately 30% of the time. HLA alleles were associated with 16,951 TCR beta sequences in a later analysis at 0.05 false discovery rate. The study put around 180 TCR beta chains on its list as cytomegalovirus-associated.

Source material: PBMCs. This clonotype was obtained from a male donor in good health and CMV-seronegative. The V call is TRBV2, the J call TRBJ1-5; the D is unclear. CDR3 region: CASTLDDISNQPQHF. The CDR3 DNA follows: TGTGCCAGCACTCTCGACGACATTAGCAATCAGCCCCAGCATTTT.